The clone carrying this T cell receptor beta chain occurred a few times. Its antigen is not identified. Using quantitative 5'-RACE with molecular barcodes, the authors made TCR beta libraries. TCRdb reprocessed the 5' RACE reads via MiXCR and lists one record per CDR3 protein. The table has about 240,000 distinct CDR3 sequences, around 9.2% seen once. These data originate in a study of CD8 T cells in ankylosing spondylitis. The CDR3 length is 17 residues. CDR1 is MNHEY and CDR2 is SVGEGT in the germline V gene. After removal of 2 bases from V and 5 bases from J, the junction contained 12 bases not matched to a gene. General study results and limits: Disease-associated clones were reportedly significantly overrepresented in matched ankylosing spondylitis synovial fluid.

This receptor was identified in a male donor with ankylosing spondylitis or in good health (not recorded which). The genes are TRBV6-2 or TRBV6-3 and TRBJ2-5, with 9 nucleotides matching TRBD2. Sample: blood, either unsorted or a sorted T cell fraction (not recorded which). The CDR3 nucleotides read TGTGCCAGCAGTTACCCCTTGAGGTTAGCGGGAGACGAGACCCAGTACTTC. It specifies CASSYPLRLAGDETQYF.